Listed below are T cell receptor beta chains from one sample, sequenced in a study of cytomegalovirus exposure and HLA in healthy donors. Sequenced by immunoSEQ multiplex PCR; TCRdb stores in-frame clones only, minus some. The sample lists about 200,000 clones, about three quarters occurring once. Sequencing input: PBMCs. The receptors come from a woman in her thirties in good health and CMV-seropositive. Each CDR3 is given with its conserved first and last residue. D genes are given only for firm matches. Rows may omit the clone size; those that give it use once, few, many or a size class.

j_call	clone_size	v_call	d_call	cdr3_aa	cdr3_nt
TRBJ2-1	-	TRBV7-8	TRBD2	CASSLVATSGGIYNEQFF	TGTGCCAGCAGCTTAGTCGCGACTAGCGGGGGGATATACAATGAGCAGTTCTTC
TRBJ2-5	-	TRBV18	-	CASSPVGQETQYF	TGTGCCAGCTCTCCGGTCGGGCAAGAGACCCAGTACTTC
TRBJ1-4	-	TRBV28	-	CASSLRRGATNEKLFF	TGTGCCAGCAGTCTACGGCGGGGGGCAACTAATGAAAAACTGTTTTTT
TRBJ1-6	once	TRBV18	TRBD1	CASSSTGENSPLHF	TGTGCCAGCTCCTCCACAGGGGAGAATTCACCCCTCCACTTT
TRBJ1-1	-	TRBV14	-	CASSIQGWNTEAFF	TGTGCCAGCAGTATTCAGGGGTGGAACACTGAAGCTTTCTTT
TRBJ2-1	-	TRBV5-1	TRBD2	CASSLVLAGYNEQFF	TGCGCCAGCAGCTTGGTGCTAGCGGGTTACAATGAGCAGTTCTTC
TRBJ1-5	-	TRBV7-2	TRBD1	CASSPRQGALPQHF	TGTGCCAGCAGCCCCCGACAGGGTGCATTGCCCCAGCATTTT
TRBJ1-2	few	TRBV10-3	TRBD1	CAIRDSGNYGYTF	TGTGCCATCCGGGACAGCGGGAACTATGGCTACACCTTC
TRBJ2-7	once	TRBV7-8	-	CASSLDLLRVYF	TGTGCCAGCAGCCTGGATCTCTTGCGGGTCTACTTC
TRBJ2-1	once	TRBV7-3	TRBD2	CASSQGLAGYNEQFF	TGTGCCAGCAGCCAAGGACTAGCGGGCTACAATGAGCAGTTCTTC
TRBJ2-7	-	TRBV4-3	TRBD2	CASSQARTSGFSYEQYF	TGCGCCAGCAGCCAAGCAAGGACTAGCGGGTTCTCCTACGAGCAGTACTTC
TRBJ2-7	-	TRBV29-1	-	CSVGFASREQYF	TGCAGCGTTGGATTCGCTAGCAGGGAGCAGTACTTC
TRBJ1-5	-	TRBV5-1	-	CASSPDGTPGQPQHF	TGCGCCAGCAGTCCGGACGGGACTCCGGGTCAGCCCCAGCATTTT
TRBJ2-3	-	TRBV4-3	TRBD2	CASSHSGRPGGATDTQYF	TGCGCCAGCAGCCACAGCGGGAGGCCGGGGGGTGCGACAGATACGCAGTATTTT
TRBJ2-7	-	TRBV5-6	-	CASSRPGGGGPYEQYF	TGTGCCAGCAGCCGTCCGGGTGGGGGGGGGCCCTACGAGCAGTACTTC
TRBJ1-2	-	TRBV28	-	CASSLSRIGYTF	TGTGCCAGCAGTTTATCGAGGATTGGCTACACCTTC
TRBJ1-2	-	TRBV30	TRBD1	CAWSLGGTGGIYGYTF	TGTGCCTGGAGTCTAGGGGGGACAGGGGGGATCTATGGCTACACCTTC
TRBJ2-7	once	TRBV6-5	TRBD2	CASSTLAGAAYEQYF	TGTGCCAGCAGTACACTAGCGGGGGCCGCCTACGAGCAGTACTTC
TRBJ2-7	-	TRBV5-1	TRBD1	CASSSPTGTEIYEQYF	TGCGCCAGCAGCTCGCCGACCGGGACAGAGATCTACGAGCAGTACTTC
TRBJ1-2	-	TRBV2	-	CASSYRREGSGYGYTF	TGTGCCAGCAGCTATCGACGGGAGGGATCGGGCTATGGCTACACCTTC
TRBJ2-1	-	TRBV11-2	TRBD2	CASSEGAGGRNEQFF	TGTGCCAGCAGCGAAGGAGCGGGAGGACGAAATGAGCAGTTCTTC
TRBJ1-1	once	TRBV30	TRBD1	CAWSVNRGFWTEAFF	TGTGCCTGGAGTGTTAACAGGGGGTTCTGGACTGAAGCTTTCTTT
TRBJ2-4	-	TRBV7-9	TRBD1	CASSPGTGGWNIQYF	TGTGCCAGCAGTCCCGGGACAGGGGGTTGGAACATTCAGTACTTC
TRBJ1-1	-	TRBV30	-	CAAQEVPRTEAFF	TGTGCCGCCCAGGAGGTCCCCCGCACTGAAGCTTTCTTT
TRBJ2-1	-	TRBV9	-	CASSVGAAGWEEQFF	TGTGCCAGCAGCGTAGGGGCGGCAGGGTGGGAAGAGCAGTTCTTC
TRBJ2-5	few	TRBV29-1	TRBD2	CSVVSASGPVETQYF	TGCAGCGTTGTTTCGGCTAGCGGGCCCGTGGAGACCCAGTACTTC
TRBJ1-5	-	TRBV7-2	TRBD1	CASSSTGAVSNQPQHF	TGTGCCAGCAGTTCAACAGGGGCAGTTAGCAATCAGCCCCAGCATTTT
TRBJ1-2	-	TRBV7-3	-	CASSPGQVKGYTF	TGTGCCAGCAGCCCCGGACAAGTTAAAGGCTACACCTTC
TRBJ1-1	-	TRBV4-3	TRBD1	CASSQSVTGTGGAGTEAFF	TGCGCCAGCAGCCAATCAGTAACCGGGACAGGGGGCGCCGGGACTGAAGCTTTCTTT
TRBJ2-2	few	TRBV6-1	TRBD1	CASSEEVWRQGARVSTGELFF	TGTGCCAGCAGTGAAGAAGTTTGGAGACAGGGGGCCCGGGTGAGCACCGGGGAGCTGTTTTTT
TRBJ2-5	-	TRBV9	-	CASSVRGGSPVETQYF	TGTGCCAGCAGCGTCCGTGGGGGGTCCCCGGTGGAGACCCAGTACTTC
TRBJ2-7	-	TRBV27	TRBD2	CASGGLAGGSYEQYF	TGTGCCAGCGGAGGACTAGCGGGGGGCTCCTACGAGCAGTACTTC
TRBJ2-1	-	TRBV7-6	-	CASSLEDGLYNEQFF	TGTGCCAGCAGCTTAGAGGACGGACTCTACAATGAGCAGTTCTTC
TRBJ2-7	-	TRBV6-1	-	CASSPGTTSYEQYF	TGTGCCAGCAGTCCCGGGACAACTTCCTACGAGCAGTACTTC
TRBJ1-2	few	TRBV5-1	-	CASSLARDYGYTF	TGCGCCAGCAGCTTGGCCAGGGACTATGGCTACACCTTC
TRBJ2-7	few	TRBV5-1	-	CASSLSYGKGSYEQYF	TGCGCCAGCAGCTTGTCCTACGGGAAGGGCTCCTACGAGCAGTACTTC
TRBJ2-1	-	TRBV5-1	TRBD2	CASSLTGGTNEQFF	TGCGCCAGCAGCTTGACGGGGGGGACTAATGAGCAGTTCTTC
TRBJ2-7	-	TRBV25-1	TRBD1	CASSDRQGRYEQYF	TGTGCCAGCAGTGATAGACAGGGGCGGTACGAGCAGTACTTC
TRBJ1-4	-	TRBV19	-	CASSIQVGPSNEKLFF	TGTGCCAGTAGTATCCAAGTCGGTCCGAGTAATGAAAAACTGTTTTTT
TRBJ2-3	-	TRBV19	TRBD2	CASSIATGGANPQYF	TGTGCCAGTAGTATCGCCACCGGGGGGGCTAATCCGCAGTATTTT
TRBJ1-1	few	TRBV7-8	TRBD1	CASSLDRGTEAFF	TGTGCCAGCAGCTTGGACAGGGGCACTGAAGCTTTCTTT
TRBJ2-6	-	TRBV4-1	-	CASSPGLTNSGANVLTF	TGCGCCAGCAGCCCGGGACTGACGAACTCTGGGGCCAACGTCCTGACTTTC
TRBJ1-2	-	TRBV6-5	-	CASSWSGAYGYTF	TGTGCCAGCAGTTGGAGCGGGGCCTATGGCTACACCTTC
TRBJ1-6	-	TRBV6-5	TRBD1	CATGGFGNSPLHF	TGTGCGACAGGGGGATTTGGGAATTCACCCCTCCACTTT
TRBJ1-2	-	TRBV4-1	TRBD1	CASSPGQGDTNYGYTF	TGCGCCAGCAGCCCAGGACAGGGCGACACTAACTATGGCTACACCTTC
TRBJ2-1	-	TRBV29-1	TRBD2	CSAQSLALPDNEQFF	TGCAGCGCTCAGTCACTAGCGCTGCCAGACAATGAGCAGTTCTTC
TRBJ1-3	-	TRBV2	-	CASSVDGGVGDTIYF	TGTGCCAGCAGTGTGGACGGAGGGGTAGGGGACACCATATATTTT
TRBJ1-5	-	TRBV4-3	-	CASSQRQGVDPQHF	TGCGCCAGCAGCCAACGGCAGGGTGTCGATCCCCAGCATTTT
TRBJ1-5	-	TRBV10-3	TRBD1	CAIRQGSNQPQHF	TGTGCCATCCGACAGGGTAGCAATCAGCCCCAGCATTTT
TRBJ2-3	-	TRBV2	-	CASGRLTVEDTQYF	TGTGCCAGTGGTCGCCTAACCGTCGAAGATACGCAGTATTTT
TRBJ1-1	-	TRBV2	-	CASTIRTGGNTEAFF	TGTGCCAGCACCATCAGGACCGGGGGAAACACTGAAGCTTTCTTT
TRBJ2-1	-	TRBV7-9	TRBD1	CAGANRGDNEQFF	TGTGCCGGGGCAAACAGGGGCGACAATGAGCAGTTCTTC
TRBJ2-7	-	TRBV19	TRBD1	CASSRTGISYEQYF	TGTGCCAGTAGCAGGACAGGGATCTCCTACGAGCAGTACTTC
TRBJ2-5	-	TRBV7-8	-	CASSVGGSETQYF	TGTGCCAGCAGCGTGGGGGGTAGTGAGACCCAGTACTTC
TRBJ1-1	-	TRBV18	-	CASSGVQGNTEAFF	TGTGCCAGCTCAGGTGTACAGGGTAACACTGAAGCTTTCTTT
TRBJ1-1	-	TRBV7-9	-	CASARRKGEDTEAFF	TGTGCCAGCGCAAGGCGTAAAGGGGAGGACACTGAAGCTTTCTTT
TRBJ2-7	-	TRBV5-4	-	CASSSRDKTYEQYF	TGTGCCAGCAGCTCCCGGGACAAAACCTACGAGCAGTACTTC